The 30 T cell receptor beta chains below all came from one sample that was sequenced in a study of metastatic and nonmetastatic thyroid tumors. TCRdb redid the clone calls on the PCR reads using MiXCR. Of just under 60,000 clones listed, around 15% are singletons. All patients were treatment-naive before thyroid surgery. Material: blood. These receptors were taken from a male donor with papillary thyroid cancer or a benign thyroid nodule (not recorded which). Some clones in this sample may be carry-over from other donors' samples.

In this sample, this clone turned up many times. The rearrangement uses TRBV3-1 and TRBJ2-7, with D perhaps TRBD1 (6 bases). Trimming removed 1 base at V and 3 bases at J, with 22 bases between. Per the germline V gene, CDR1 is LGHDT and CDR2 is YNNKEL (reference sequence). This CDR3 spans 18 amino acids. The CDR3 DNA sequence: TGTGCCAGCAGCCAAGGTTTTGGATCGGGGCAGGGGAGCTACGAGCAGTACGTC. This gives the protein CASSQGFGSGQGSYEQYV.

The sample holds one count of this clone. Being one base from a much bigger clone, this may be a read error. The genes are TRBV2 and TRBJ2-5, with 12 bases that match TRBD2. The CDR3 sequence is 18 residues long. CDR1 and CDR2 (germline): SNHLY, FYNNEI. The CDR3 region has the DNA TGTGCCAGCAGTTCCCTGACTAGCGGGGGAGAGTACCAAGAGACCAAGTACTTC. Translating gives CASSSLTSGGEYQETKYF.

This clone came up many times. V usage is TRBV11-2 and J usage is TRBJ2-3; TRBD2 aligns across 7 bases. Germline V gene sequence: CDR1 SGHAT, CDR2 FQNNGV. This CDR3 region has 17 residues. The J segment lost 0 bases and the V segment lost 0 bases, leaving 6 bases of the junction unmatched. The CDR3 coding sequence is TGTGCCAGCAGCTTAGATTATGGGGGGGTTAGCACAGATACGCAGTATTTT. It translates to CASSLDYGGVSTDTQYF.

This clone was counted a few times. V and J are TRBV15 and TRBJ1-6; TRBD1 matches at 10 bases. The junction had 5 bases not matched to a gene; V was cut back by 4 bases and J by 8 bases. The CDR3 has 15 amino acids. CDR1 and CDR2 (germline): LNHNV, YYDKDF (reference sequence). CDR3 loop: CATSKMGTGDSPLHF. In DNA form, the CDR3 reads TGTGCCACCAGCAAGATGGGGACAGGGGATTCACCCCTCCACTTT. Supplemented by reference TRBV15 and TRBJ1-6, the full variable domain reads DAMVIQNPRYQVTQFGKPVTLSCSQTLNHNVMYWYQQKSSQAPKLLFHYYDKDFNNEADTPDNFQSRRPNTSFCFLDIRSPGLGDTAMYLCATSKMGTGDSPLHFGNGTRLTVT.

The V call is TRBV7-3, the J call TRBJ2-2; D uncertain. CDR3 length equals 14 residues. V was trimmed by 6 bases and J by 2 bases, leaving 10 bases between them. The germline V gene has CDR1 SGHTA and CDR2 FQGTGA. CDR3 nucleotide sequence: TGTGCCAGCAGTCAGTACAGAAACACCGGGGAGCTGTTTTTT. It is translated as CASSQYRNTGELFF.

This clone was seen at least ten times. The same CDR3 can be traced to other DNA sequences in this sample. The CDR3 DNA follows: TGTGCCAGCAGCCAAGGACCCGGACAGACAGATACGCAGTATTTT. Encoded protein: CASSQGPGQTDTQYF. The rearrangement uses TRBV3-1 and TRBJ2-3; D might be TRBD1 (6 bases). This CDR3 spans 15 amino acids. The V gene's germline CDR1 is LGHDT and CDR2 YNNKEL (reference sequence). Trimming removed 1 base at V and 3 bases at J, with 11 bases between.

This clone appeared many times. CDR3 coding DNA: TGTGCCAGCAGTTTCCGGGGGGTCCCTATGAACACTGAAGCTTTCTTT. Translation: CASSFRGVPMNTEAFF. This chain links TRBV27 with TRBJ1-1, with a weak D call TRBD1 (5 bases). With 3 bases removed from V and 0 bases from J, the gap between germline ends came to 14 bases. Germline V lookup: CDR1 MNHEY, CDR2 SMNVEV (reference sequence). This CDR3 has 16 amino acids.

This clone came up many times. The chain employs TRBV7-2 and TRBJ1-4; 9 bases map to TRBD1. CDR1 and CDR2 from the germline V gene are SGHTA and FQGNSA. J gave up 9 bases and V 4 bases, and 6 bases lay outside the gene matches. The CDR3 totals 14 residues. CDR3 loop: CASSYGQGRQKLFF. The CDR3 bases are TGTGCCAGCAGCTACGGACAGGGGAGACAAAAACTGTTTTTT.

This clone occurred a few times. The CDR3 here is CASSYRGQGRFGHEQYF. For the CDR3, the DNA is TGTGCCAGCAGTTACCGCGGACAGGGTAGATTTGGCCACGAGCAGTACTTC. V is TRBV6-5 and J is TRBJ2-7; 8 nucleotides align to TRBD1. The V and J ends lost 2 bases and 5 bases, in that order; junction bases with no gene match: 14. This CDR3 has 17 amino acids. Per the germline V gene, CDR1 is MNHEY and CDR2 is SVGAGI.

Ten or more counts support this clone. This chain joins TRBV2 and TRBJ2-4; D not resolved. The CDR3 sequence is 14 residues long. V was shortened by 3 bases and J by 2 bases, with 8 bases between the two germline ends. Per the germline V gene, CDR1 is SNHLY and CDR2 is FYNNEI. The CDR3 protein is CASSDSPSKNIQYF. The CDR3, as DNA: TGTGCCAGCAGTGACAGCCCGTCCAAAAACATTCAGTACTTC.

This clone was counted at least ten times. This rearrangement joins TRBV12-3 or TRBV12-4 to TRBJ1-1, with 8 bases fitting TRBD1. J gave up 5 bases and V 5 bases, and 13 bases lay outside the gene matches. This CDR3 region has 16 residues. CDR3 sequence reads: CASSTDRVFVVTEAFF. The DNA of the CDR3 is TGTGCCAGCAGTACGGACAGGGTTTTTGTGGTAACTGAAGCTTTCTTT.

This clone was recorded at least ten times. The rearrangement links TRBV27 to TRBJ1-1; no clear D gene. Germline CDR1 and CDR2: MNHEY and SMNVEV (reference sequence). The length of the CDR3 is 13 residues. Between the trimmed V and J ends, which lost 5 bases and 0 bases, there was a span of 7 bases. The CDR3 loop reads CASSPVMNTEAFF. DNA for the CDR3: TGTGCCAGCAGTCCGGTTATGAACACTGAAGCTTTCTTT.

This clone was picked up many times. CDR3: CASSLIQENTEAFF. The CDR3 DNA is TGTGCCAGCAGCTTAATACAGGAGAACACTGAAGCTTTCTTT. The genes are TRBV7-9 and TRBJ1-1, with TRBD1 as a possible D gene (5 bases). Per the germline V gene, CDR1 is SEHNR and CDR2 is FQNEAQ (reference sequence). The CDR3 has 14 amino acids. Trimming left V 2 bases short and J 1 base short, with 8 bases between.

Comment on this clone: A read error may be the cause here, since a much bigger clone is one base away. The V and J genes are TRBV9 and TRBJ2-7; D not resolved. The CDR3 covers 14 residues. Germline V CDR1 and CDR2: SGDLS, YYNGEE. The CDR3 protein is CASSSSGRAYEQCF. Here the CDR3 DNA reads TGTGCCAGCAGCTCCTCAGGACGGGCCTACGAGCAGTGCTTC. The variable domain in full, with the rest retrieved from reference TRBV9 and TRBJ2-7, is DSGVTQTPKHLITATGQRVTLRCSPRSGDLSVYWYQQSLDQGLQFLIQYYNGEERAKGNILERFSAQQFPDLHSELNLSSLELGDSALYFCASSSSGRAYEQCFGPGTRLTVT.

This clone was picked up many times. DNA of the CDR3: TGCGCCAGCAGCCAAGAAGTGGAAGAGACCCAGTACTTC. Amino acid sequence: CASSQEVEETQYF. This rearrangement joins TRBV4-3 to TRBJ2-5, with unresolved D. CDR3 length: 13 amino acids. V lost 0 bases and J lost 3, with 5 bases in between. Germline V gene sequence: CDR1 LGHNA, CDR2 YSLEER.

This clone was seen many times. This chain connects TRBV7-8 to TRBJ2-7, with 8 bases matching TRBD2. V lost 6 bases, J lost 7 bases, and 8 bases stayed unmatched. The CDR3 length is 13 residues. Germline V gene sequence: CDR1 SGHVS, CDR2 FQNEAQ. CDR3 in amino acids: CASSPSGGGEQYV. CDR3 DNA: TGTGCCAGCAGTCCGTCCGGGGGGGGTGAGCAGTACGTC.

The V and J genes are TRBV30 and TRBJ2-5; possible D gene TRBD2, 6 bases. This CDR3 comprises 14 residues. The germline gives CDR1 GTSNPN, CDR2 SVGIG (reference sequence). Trimming pared 1 base from V and 5 bases from J, leaving 14 bases between. The CDR3 region is CAWSGAGAFETQYF. The DNA of the CDR3 is TGTGCCTGGAGTGGAGCGGGCGCTTTTGAGACCCAGTACTTC.

Remarks on this clone: A clone one base away is much larger, so this may be a read error. This chain joins TRBV29-1 and TRBJ2-1; 10 bases align to TRBD2. V lost 4 bases, J lost 7 bases, and 13 bases stayed unmatched. The length of the CDR3 is 16 residues. Germline V lookup: CDR1 SQVTM, CDR2 ANQGSEA. CDR3 amino acids: CSVARLAGVRANEQFF. CDR3 in DNA: TGCAGCGTTGCACGTCTAGCGGGAGTGCGAGCGAATGAGCAGTTCTTC.

In its sample, this clone was seen many times. Relative to the germline gene, one junction end is altered; a read error may explain this. The J gene is TRBJ2-7, the V gene TRBV6-1, with 14 nucleotides matching TRBD2. Per the germline V gene, CDR1 is MNHNS and CDR2 is SASEGT. This CDR3 comprises 16 residues. In nucleotides, the CDR3 is TGTGCCAGCAGGGAAGGACTAGCGGGGGGCCCCTACGAGCAGTACTTC. As protein: CASREGLAGGPYEQYF.

This clone was seen repeatedly, ten times or more. This chain connects TRBV29-1 to TRBJ2-5; D is ambiguous. The germline gives CDR1 SQVTM, CDR2 ANQGSEA. Trimming stripped 4 bases from V and 2 bases from J, with 11 bases between. The CDR3 loop spans 13 amino acids. The chain's CDR3 is CSVAPRLQETQYF. CDR3 coding DNA: TGCAGCGTTGCTCCCAGGTTACAAGAGACCCAGTACTTC.

In this sample, this clone turned up a few times. This may arise from a read error, as a much more abundant clone is one base away. The rearrangement links TRBV5-1 to TRBJ2-1; D gene unclear. CDR3 size: 16 residues. From germline, CDR1 is SGHRS and CDR2 YFSETQ. V lost 0 bases to trimming and J lost 1 base, with 11 bases between them. Here the CDR3 reads CASSLEGSGSYNEQFF. The CDR3 nucleotides are TGCGCCAGCAGCTTGGAAGGCTCCGGGTCCTACAATGAGCAGTTCTTC. Using reference TRBV5-1 and TRBJ2-1 for the parts outside the CDR3, the full variable domain is KAGVTQTPRYLIKTRGQQVTLSCSPISGHRSVSWYQQTPGQGLQFLFEYFSETQRNKGNFPGRFSGRQFSNSRSEMNVSTLELGDSALYLCASSLEGSGSYNEQFFGPGTRLTVL.

This clone was counted between two and nine times. This sequence may be a read error, since a much larger clone differs from it by one base. The rearrangement uses TRBV10-2 and TRBJ1-1; perhaps TRBD1 as D (6 bases). The CDR3 has 13 amino acids. The germline V gene encodes CDR1 WSHSY and CDR2 SAAADI. Trimming stripped 7 bases from V and 0 bases from J, with 9 bases between. Here the CDR3 reads CASKGGVNTEAFF. DNA of the CDR3: TGCGCCAGCAAAGGGGGGGTGAACACTGAAGCTTTCTTT.

Of note for this clone: A much larger clone differs from this one at a single base, so this may be a read error. The rearrangement links TRBV5-6 to TRBJ1-1; no definite D call. CDR3 length: 12 residues. V lost 2 bases, J lost 0 bases, and 2 bases lay in between. Looked up from germline, CDR1 is SGHDT and CDR2 is YYEEEE. CDR3 DNA: TGTGCCAGCAGCTTCGTGAACACTGAAGCTTTCTTT. It is translated as CASSFVNTEAFF.

This clone has more than one count but fewer than ten. V and J are TRBV6-2 or TRBV6-3 and TRBJ2-1, with 12 bases fitting TRBD2. J gave up 7 bases and V 9 bases, and 4 bases lay outside the gene matches. Germline V gene sequence: CDR1 MNHEY, CDR2 SVGEGT. The CDR3 totals 13 residues. CDR3 bases: TGTGCCAGTATCCTAGCGGGAGGGAATGAGCAGTTCTTC. This encodes CASILAGGNEQFF.

The gene calls are TRBV20-1 and TRBJ2-7, with D perhaps given as TRBD1 or TRBD2 (6 bases each). Germline CDR1 reads DFQATT; CDR2 reads SNEGSKA (reference sequence). Trimming shortened V by 3 bases and J by 7 bases, and 28 bases separated the two germline ends. The CDR3 contains 17 residues. As DNA, the CDR3 is TGCAGTGCTAGTTACCCTAAGGGGGGCCCCCCGGGTTTAGAGCAGTACGTC. Protein product: CSASYPKGGPPGLEQYV.

This clone was found a few times. The junction departs from the called germline gene at one end, perhaps through a read error. J is TRBJ2-1 and V is TRBV6-1; 9 nucleotides match TRBD1. This CDR3 contains 14 residues. The germline gives CDR1 MNHNS, CDR2 SASEGT. For the CDR3, the DNA is TGTGCCAGCAAACGGGGGACAGGGTTCGATCAGCAGTTATTC. Translation: CASKRGTGFDQQLF.

This clone came up a few times. This chain connects TRBV6-5 to TRBJ2-3; D gene uncertain. Trimming pared 0 bases from V and 6 bases from J, leaving 10 bases between. Germline CDR1 is MNHEY and CDR2 is SVGAGI. This CDR3 has 14 residues. The CDR3 nucleotides are TGTGCCAGCAGTTACTCTAATTCCCCTGATACGCAGTATTTT. Encoded protein: CASSYSNSPDTQYF.

There are many counts of this clone. Germline and junction disagree at one end, which may indicate a read error. The V call is TRBV20-1, the J call TRBJ2-1; D not resolved. From germline, CDR1 is DFQATT and CDR2 SNEGSKA (reference sequence). The CDR3 spans 15 residues. The CDR3 coding sequence is TGCAGTGCTGGAGATCTAGGTCTAGACCACAATGAGCAGTTCTTC. The encoded protein is CSAGDLGLDHNEQFF.

This clone came up a few times. A read error may explain this, as a much larger clone is one base away. The genes are TRBV12-3 or TRBV12-4 and TRBJ2-3, with D possibly being TRBD1 (6 bases). This CDR3 is built from 15 residues. The CDR3 DNA reads TGTGCCGGCAGAAGCGGAGGACAGAAACCAGATACGCAGTATTTT. Translating it yields CAGRSGGQKPDTQYF.

This chain joins TRBV2 and TRBJ1-5; tentatively, D is TRBD1 (6 bases). The CDR3 spans 17 residues. The germline V gene has CDR1 SNHLY and CDR2 FYNNEI. The ends were cut back, 4 bases at V and 3 bases at J, with 19 bases in the middle. As DNA, the CDR3 is TGTGCCAGCAGTGGCCTCGCGGACAGAACTATCAATCAGCCCCAGCATTTT. It is translated as CASSGLADRTINQPQHF.